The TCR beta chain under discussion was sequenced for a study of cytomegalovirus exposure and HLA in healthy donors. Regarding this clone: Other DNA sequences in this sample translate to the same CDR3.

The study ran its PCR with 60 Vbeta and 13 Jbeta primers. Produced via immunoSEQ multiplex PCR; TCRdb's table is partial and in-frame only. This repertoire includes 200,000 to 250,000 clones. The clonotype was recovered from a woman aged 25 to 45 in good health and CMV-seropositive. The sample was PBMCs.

The CDR3 loop is CASSISGSQPQHF. CDR3 nucleotides: TGTGCCAGTAGTATTTCCGGGAGCCAGCCCCAGCATTTT. This chain joins TRBV19 and TRBJ1-5; D is ambiguous. Germline CDR1 is LNHDA and CDR2 is SQIVND (reference sequence). The CDR3 has 13 amino acids. Trimming shortened V by 3 bases and J by 7 bases, and 10 bases separated the two germline ends.